The rows below give T cell receptor beta chains drawn from one sample of a study of long-term antiretroviral therapy in people with HIV. The data were produced by immunoSEQ multiplex PCR, yet TCRdb's version contains in-frame clones alone and is incomplete. The data show around 31,000 clones, with 80% to 90% seen just once and roughly 3.5% held by the top ten. Specimen: unsorted PBMCs, collected 0.8 years before starting antiretroviral therapy. The receptors here all came from a man aged 18 to 29 with HIV. The CDR3 runs from the conserved cysteine through the conserved F or W. The D gene is left open where the match is weak. Size tells how often a clone was seen (once, few, many) or the class of an expanded clone, and some rows leave it out.

CDR3 DNA	CDR3 protein	clone size	V gene	D gene	J gene
TGTGCCAGTAGTCGACTGCATGAAAAACTGTTTTTT	CASSRLHEKLFF	-	TRBV19	-	TRBJ1-4
TGTGCTAGTGGACAGGCGGACTCTGGAAACACCATATATTTT	CASGQADSGNTIYF	-	TRBV12-5	-	TRBJ1-3
TGTGCCAGCAGCTTGGACTCCCTCACAGATACGCAGTATTTT	CASSLDSLTDTQYF	-	TRBV5-4	-	TRBJ2-3
TGTGCCAGCAGCTCCCGCCTCGGGACAGTTTTCTACGAGCAGTACTTC	CASSSRLGTVFYEQYF	-	TRBV11-2	TRBD1	TRBJ2-7
TGTGCCAGCACACGGTACTACGAGCAGTACTTC	CASTRYYEQYF	few	TRBV2	-	TRBJ2-7
TGCACTGTTGCCAGTACCGATACGCAGTATTTT	CTVASTDTQYF	-	TRBV29-1	-	TRBJ2-3
TGTGCCAGCAGTTACGAGAGGGTAGGAGAAAAACTGTTTTTT	CASSYERVGEKLFF	-	TRBV6-5	-	TRBJ1-4
TGTGCCAGCGGTCGTGGAAATGGGGGGCACTACGAGCAGTACTTC	CASGRGNGGHYEQYF	-	TRBV7-2	-	TRBJ2-7
TGTGCCAGCAGCCTAGGACTAGCGGAGTACAATGAGCAGTTCTTC	CASSLGLAEYNEQFF	-	TRBV7-8	TRBD2	TRBJ2-1
TGTGCCAGCTCACCACCCGGCTCCTACGAGCAGTACTTC	CASSPPGSYEQYF	-	TRBV18	-	TRBJ2-7
TGTGCCAGCAGCTTGGACCTAAACGAGTACACCATATATTTT	CASSLDLNEYTIYF	-	TRBV5-7	-	TRBJ1-3
TGTGCCAGCAGCTTAGAGAAAGATACGCAGTATTTT	CASSLEKDTQYF	once	TRBV7-3	-	TRBJ2-3
TGTGCCAGCAGTTACTCGCCAGGGTGGACTGAAGCTTTCTTT	CASSYSPGWTEAFF	-	TRBV6-6	-	TRBJ1-1
TGCGCCAGCAGCTTGGCAAGGACAGGGGAAGCGAAAGTAGAAAAACTGTTTTTT	CASSLARTGEAKVEKLFF	-	TRBV5-1	TRBD1	TRBJ1-4
TGTGCCAGCAGCTTAGCGAGACCGATAGGGGGCACAAATTCACCCCTCCACTTT	CASSLARPIGGTNSPLHF	medium-sized	TRBV7-8	TRBD1	TRBJ1-6
TGTGCCAGCAGCGGAAACGCTAAGGGTGAAAAACTGTTTTTT	CASSGNAKGEKLFF	-	TRBV27	-	TRBJ1-4
TGTGCCAGCAGCCTAGGGGTTACTGAAGCTTTCTTT	CASSLGVTEAFF	-	TRBV7-9	-	TRBJ1-1
TGCGCCAGCAGCCCAAAGGGAGTAGGGGCGTTACGTGGCTACACCTTC	CASSPKGVGALRGYTF	-	TRBV5-1	-	TRBJ1-2
TGTGCCACCTCTTACGGGAGGGCCGCCGGGGAGCTGTTTTTT	CATSYGRAAGELFF	-	TRBV10-3	TRBD2	TRBJ2-2
TGCGCCAGCAGCCCATATAGGGGAGGGTACGAGCAGTACTTC	CASSPYRGGYEQYF	-	TRBV5-1	TRBD2	TRBJ2-7
TGTGCCAGCAGCCCCAGAGGCCTATACAATGAGCAGTTCTTC	CASSPRGLYNEQFF	-	TRBV7-2	-	TRBJ2-1
TGTGCCTGGAGTGTACGAAGGGTGTGGGCGGACTATGGCAATCAGCCCCAGCATTTT	CAWSVRRVWADYGNQPQHF	-	TRBV30	-	TRBJ1-5
TGTGCCAGCAGTCCCGGGACAGGCACAGATACGCAGTATTTT	CASSPGTGTDTQYF	-	TRBV7-9	TRBD1	TRBJ2-3
TGTGCCAGCTCTACCGGGACAGGGGATACCTACGAGCAGTACTTC	CASSTGTGDTYEQYF	-	TRBV9	TRBD1	TRBJ2-7
TGTGCCAGCAGCTTATCCCAAGATAGCTCCTACAATGAGCAGTTCTTC	CASSLSQDSSYNEQFF	-	TRBV7-9	-	TRBJ2-1
TGTGCCAGCAGCCTACGACAGGGATCCTACGAGCAGTACTTC	CASSLRQGSYEQYF	-	TRBV21-1	-	TRBJ2-7
TGTGCCAGCAGCGTAGGGGGGTTGAACACCGGGGAGCTGTTTTTT	CASSVGGLNTGELFF	-	TRBV9	-	TRBJ2-2
TGTGCCAGCAGTACTAGCGGGAGTTCAGATACGCAGTATTTT	CASSTSGSSDTQYF	-	TRBV9	TRBD2	TRBJ2-3
TGCGCCAGCAGCTTGGTAGGGTCAGGGGGCACTGAAGCTTTCTTT	CASSLVGSGGTEAFF	-	TRBV5-1	TRBD1	TRBJ1-1
TGCGCCAGCAGCTTGGGCCCGAGAGAAAAGCAAGCTTTCTTT	CASSLGPREKQAFF	-	TRBV5-1	-	TRBJ1-1
TGCGCCAGCAGCCTCAAACTGGGTAATGAAAAACTGTTTTTT	CASSLKLGNEKLFF	-	TRBV4-3	-	TRBJ1-4
TGTGCCAGCTCACCTGCGACAGATAATCAGCCCCAGCATTTT	CASSPATDNQPQHF	-	TRBV18	-	TRBJ1-5
TGTGCCAGCAGTTATCGGCGGGACAGGGGCACAGATACGCAGTATTTT	CASSYRRDRGTDTQYF	-	TRBV6-6	TRBD1	TRBJ2-3
TGTGCCAGCAGTTATGTCAACTCCTACGAGCAGTACTTC	CASSYVNSYEQYF	-	TRBV25-1	-	TRBJ2-7
TGTGCCAGCAGTGAAGAAGGTAATACGCAGTATTTT	CASSEEGNTQYF	-	TRBV6-1	-	TRBJ2-3
TGTGCCAGCAGCTTCGGAGCGGGTGAGCAGTTCTTC	CASSFGAGEQFF	few	TRBV7-3	-	TRBJ2-1
TGTGCCAGCAGTGGAGACTCCTACGAGCAGTACTTC	CASSGDSYEQYF	-	TRBV9	-	TRBJ2-7
TGTGCCAGCTCACGGCTGCTCTTAAAGAACACTGAAGCTTTCTTT	CASSRLLLKNTEAFF	-	TRBV18	-	TRBJ1-1
TGCGCCAGCAGCTTGGGGAGCTCCTACAATGAGCAGTTCTTC	CASSLGSSYNEQFF	-	TRBV5-1	-	TRBJ2-1
TGTGCCAGCAGTCGGGACTACGAGCAGTACTTC	CASSRDYEQYF	-	TRBV6-5	-	TRBJ2-7
TGTGCCAGCAGCGTGGGGGATACGCAGTATTTT	CASSVGDTQYF	-	TRBV7-9	-	TRBJ2-3
TGTGCCAGCAGGGGCACTGGAAACACCATATATTTT	CASRGTGNTIYF	-	TRBV6-5	-	TRBJ1-3
TGCGCCAGCAGCTCGGGAGCCTACGAGCAGTACTTC	CASSSGAYEQYF	once	TRBV5-1	-	TRBJ2-7
TGTGCCAGTACCCCACTGGGAGAATATAGCAATCAGCCCCAGCATTTT	CASTPLGEYSNQPQHF	few	TRBV19	-	TRBJ1-5
TGTGCCAGCAGCTTATTGGGACTAGCGGGGGCCACAGATACGCAGTATTTT	CASSLLGLAGATDTQYF	-	TRBV7-6	TRBD2	TRBJ2-3
TGTGCCAGCAGGGGCCCCCACTCTTCAGCCCTGTTC	CASRGPHSSALF	-	TRBV5-6	-	TRBJ1-2